A single TCR beta chain is shown here with its context. Its cognate antigen is unknown. Peripheral blood from each donor was collected in a volume of roughly 9.2 milliliters. The authors isolated at least 7 million PBMCs per sample. With a J-beta primer mix and a sample-barcoded 5' primer, a second PCR ran about 7 to 11 cycles. TCRdb independently ran MiXCR on the 5' RACE reads; one entry per CDR3 protein. Counted here are over 500,000 distinct CDR3 sequences, more than 45% occurring once; the ten biggest clones make up approximately 13%. This specimen comes from a study of blood T cells in healthy people across ages. Study-wide findings and caveats: When one million T cells were used, diversity estimates were thought to be underestimates.

This TCR was recovered from a woman of 80 years or more in good health. Sequencing was performed on blood.

CDR3 coding DNA: TGCAGTGCTAGGGTTACGGGCCGCAGGTGGGGCTACACCTTC. Translating it yields CSARVTGRRWGYTF. The chain has TRBV20-1 and TRBJ1-2; no definite D call. The CDR3 has 14 amino acids. V was pared by 3 bases and J by 8 bases, with 19 bases between. From germline, CDR1 is DFQATT and CDR2 SNEGSKA (reference sequence).